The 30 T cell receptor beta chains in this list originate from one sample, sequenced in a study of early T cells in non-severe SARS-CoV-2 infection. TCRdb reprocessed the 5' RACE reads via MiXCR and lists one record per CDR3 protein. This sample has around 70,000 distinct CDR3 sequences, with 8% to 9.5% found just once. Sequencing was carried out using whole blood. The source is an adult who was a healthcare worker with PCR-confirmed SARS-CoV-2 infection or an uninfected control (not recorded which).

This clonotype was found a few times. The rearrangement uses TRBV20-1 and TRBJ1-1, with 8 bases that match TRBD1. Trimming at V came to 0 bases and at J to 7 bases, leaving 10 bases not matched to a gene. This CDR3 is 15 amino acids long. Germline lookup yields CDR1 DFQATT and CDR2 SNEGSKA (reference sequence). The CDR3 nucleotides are TGCAGTGCTAGAGATTCCGCCAGGGGGCTTAGTGAAGCTTTCTTT. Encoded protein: CSARDSARGLSEAFF.

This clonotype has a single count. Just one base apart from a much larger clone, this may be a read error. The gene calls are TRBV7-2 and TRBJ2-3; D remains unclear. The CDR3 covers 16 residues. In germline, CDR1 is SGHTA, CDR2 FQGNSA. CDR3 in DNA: TGTGCCAACAGCTACCAAACGGCGGATACCACAGATACGCAGTATTTT. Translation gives CANSYQTADTTDTQYF.

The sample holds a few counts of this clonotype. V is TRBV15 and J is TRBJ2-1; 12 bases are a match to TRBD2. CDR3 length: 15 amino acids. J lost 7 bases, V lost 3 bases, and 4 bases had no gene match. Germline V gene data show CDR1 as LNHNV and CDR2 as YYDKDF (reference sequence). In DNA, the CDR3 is TGTGCCACCAGCAGGAGACTAGCGGGAGATAATGAGCAGTTCTTC. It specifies CATSRRLAGDNEQFF.

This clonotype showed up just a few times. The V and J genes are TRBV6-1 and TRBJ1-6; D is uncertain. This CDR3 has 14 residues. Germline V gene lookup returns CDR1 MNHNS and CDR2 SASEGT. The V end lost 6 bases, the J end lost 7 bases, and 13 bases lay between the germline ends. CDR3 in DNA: TGTGCCAGCAGCACGGACGGAAAAAATTCACCCCTCCACTTT. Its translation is CASSTDGKNSPLHF.

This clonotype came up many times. In nucleotides, the CDR3 is TGTGCCAGCAGCGCCTACAGGGGATTAGGCAATGAGCAGTTCTTC. The encoded protein is CASSAYRGLGNEQFF. The chain uses TRBV7-3 and TRBJ2-1; 7 bases agree with TRBD1. Germline V gene sequence: CDR1 SGHTA, CDR2 FQGTGA. This CDR3 spans 15 amino acids. Unmatched junction bases numbered 10, after V lost 5 bases and J lost 6 bases.

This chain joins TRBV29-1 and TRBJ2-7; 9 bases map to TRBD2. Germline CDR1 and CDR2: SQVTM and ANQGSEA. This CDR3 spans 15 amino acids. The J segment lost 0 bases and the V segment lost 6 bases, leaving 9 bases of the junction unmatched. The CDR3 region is CSVEPEAGGSYEQYF. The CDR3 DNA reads TGCAGCGTCGAGCCCGAAGCGGGAGGCTCCTACGAGCAGTACTTC.

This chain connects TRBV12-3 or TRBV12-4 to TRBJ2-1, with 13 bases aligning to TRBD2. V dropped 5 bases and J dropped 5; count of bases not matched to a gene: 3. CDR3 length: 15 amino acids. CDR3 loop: CASSLGTSGDNEQFF. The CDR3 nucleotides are TGTGCCAGCAGTCTGGGGACTAGCGGGGACAATGAGCAGTTCTTC.

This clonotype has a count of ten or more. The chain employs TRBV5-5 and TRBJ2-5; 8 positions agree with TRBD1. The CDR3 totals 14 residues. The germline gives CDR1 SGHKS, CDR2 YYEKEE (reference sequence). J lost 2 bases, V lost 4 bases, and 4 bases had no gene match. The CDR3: CASSRDRIQETQYF. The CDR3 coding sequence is TGTGCCAGCAGCAGGGACAGGATTCAAGAGACCCAGTACTTC.

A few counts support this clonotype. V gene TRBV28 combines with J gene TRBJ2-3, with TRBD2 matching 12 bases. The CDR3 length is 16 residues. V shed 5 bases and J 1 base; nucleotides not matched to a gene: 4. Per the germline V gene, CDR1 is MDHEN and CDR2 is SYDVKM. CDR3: CASSPRLAGGTDTQYF. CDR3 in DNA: TGTGCCAGCAGTCCACGACTAGCGGGGGGCACAGATACGCAGTATTTT.

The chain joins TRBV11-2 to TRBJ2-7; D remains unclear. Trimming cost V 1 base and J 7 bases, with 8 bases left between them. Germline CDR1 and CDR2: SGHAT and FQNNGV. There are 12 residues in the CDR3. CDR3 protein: CASSLVETEQYF. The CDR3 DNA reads TGTGCCAGCAGCTTAGTGGAGACGGAGCAGTACTTC.

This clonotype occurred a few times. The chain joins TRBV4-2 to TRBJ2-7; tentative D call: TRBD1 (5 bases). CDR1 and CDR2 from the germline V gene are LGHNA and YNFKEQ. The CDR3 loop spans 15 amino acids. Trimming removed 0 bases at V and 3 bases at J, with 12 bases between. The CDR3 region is CASSQDLDSLYEQYF. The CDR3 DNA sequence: TGTGCCAGCAGCCAAGATCTAGACAGCCTCTACGAGCAGTACTTC.

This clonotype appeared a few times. In nucleotides, the CDR3 is TGCAGTGCTAGAAGGAGGGGAGGGGCTAAAAACATTCAGTACTTC. Translated: CSARRRGGAKNIQYF. The rearrangement joins TRBV20-1 to TRBJ2-4; 7 bases align to TRBD2. Germline CDR1 reads DFQATT; CDR2 reads SNEGSKA (reference sequence). There are 15 residues in the CDR3. V shed 2 bases, J shed 4 bases, and the junction held 8 bases outside the gene matches.

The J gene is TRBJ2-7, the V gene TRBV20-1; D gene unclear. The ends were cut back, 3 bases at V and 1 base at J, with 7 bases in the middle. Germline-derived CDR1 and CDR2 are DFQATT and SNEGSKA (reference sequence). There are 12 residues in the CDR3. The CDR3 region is CSARWSSYEQYF. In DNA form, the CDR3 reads TGCAGTGCTAGGTGGAGTTCCTACGAGCAGTACTTC.

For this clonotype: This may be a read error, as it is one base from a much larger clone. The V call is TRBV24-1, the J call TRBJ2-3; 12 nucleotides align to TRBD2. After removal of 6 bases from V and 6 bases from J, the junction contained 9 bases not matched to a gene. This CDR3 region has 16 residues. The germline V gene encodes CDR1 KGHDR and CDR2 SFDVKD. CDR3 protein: CATSSMTSGSEDTQYF. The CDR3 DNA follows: TGTGCCACCAGTTCCATGACTAGCGGGAGTGAGGATACGCAGTATTTT.

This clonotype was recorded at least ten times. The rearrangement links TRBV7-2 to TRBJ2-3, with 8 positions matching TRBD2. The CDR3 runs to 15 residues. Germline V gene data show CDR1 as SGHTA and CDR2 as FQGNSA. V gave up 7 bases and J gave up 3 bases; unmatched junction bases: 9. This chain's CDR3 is CASTYSGSVTDTQYF. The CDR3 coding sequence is TGTGCCAGCACCTACAGCGGGAGTGTGACAGATACGCAGTATTTT. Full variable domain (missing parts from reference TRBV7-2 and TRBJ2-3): GAGVSQSPSNKVTEKGKDVELRCDPISGHTALYWYRQSLGQGLEFLIYFQGNSAPDKSGLPSDRFSAERTGGSVSTLTIQRTQQEDSAVYLCASTYSGSVTDTQYFGPGTRLTVL.

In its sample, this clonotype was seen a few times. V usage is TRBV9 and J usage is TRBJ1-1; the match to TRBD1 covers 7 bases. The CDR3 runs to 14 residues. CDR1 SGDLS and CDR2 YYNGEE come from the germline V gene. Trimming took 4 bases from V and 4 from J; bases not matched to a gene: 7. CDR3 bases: TGTGCCAGCAGCCCACAGGGGTATGGCACTGAAGCTTTCTTT. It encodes CASSPQGYGTEAFF.

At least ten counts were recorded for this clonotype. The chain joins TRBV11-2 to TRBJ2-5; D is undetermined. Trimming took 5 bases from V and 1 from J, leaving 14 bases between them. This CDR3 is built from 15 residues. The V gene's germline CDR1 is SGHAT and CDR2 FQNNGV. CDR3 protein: CASSRESRVQETQYF. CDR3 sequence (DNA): TGTGCCAGCAGCCGCGAGTCTAGGGTCCAAGAGACCCAGTACTTC.

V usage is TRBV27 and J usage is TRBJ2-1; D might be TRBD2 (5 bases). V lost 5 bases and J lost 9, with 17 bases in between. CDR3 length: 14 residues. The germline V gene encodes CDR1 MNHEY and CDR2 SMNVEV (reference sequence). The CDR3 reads CASSERTGNTEQFF. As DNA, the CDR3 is TGTGCCAGCAGTGAAAGGACGGGGAATACTGAGCAGTTCTTC.

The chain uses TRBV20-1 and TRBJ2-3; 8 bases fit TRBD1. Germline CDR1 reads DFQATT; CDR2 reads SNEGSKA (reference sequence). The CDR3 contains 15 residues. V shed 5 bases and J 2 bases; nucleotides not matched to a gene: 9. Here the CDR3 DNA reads TGCAGTGCTTGCTATAGACAGGGGCCCACAGATACGCAGTATTTT. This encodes CSACYRQGPTDTQYF.

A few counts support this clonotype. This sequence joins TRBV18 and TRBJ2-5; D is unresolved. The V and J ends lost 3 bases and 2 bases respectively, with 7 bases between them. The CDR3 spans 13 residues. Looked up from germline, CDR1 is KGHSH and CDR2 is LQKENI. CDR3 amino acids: CASSPYLQETQYF. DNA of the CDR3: TGTGCCAGCTCACCTTACCTTCAAGAGACCCAGTACTTC.

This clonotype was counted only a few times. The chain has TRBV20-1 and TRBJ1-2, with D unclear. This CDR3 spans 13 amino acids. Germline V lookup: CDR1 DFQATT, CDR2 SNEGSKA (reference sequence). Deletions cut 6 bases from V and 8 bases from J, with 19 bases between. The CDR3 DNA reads TGCAGTGCCGCGGAGCAGACGATTAGGGGCTACACCTTC. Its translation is CSAAEQTIRGYTF.

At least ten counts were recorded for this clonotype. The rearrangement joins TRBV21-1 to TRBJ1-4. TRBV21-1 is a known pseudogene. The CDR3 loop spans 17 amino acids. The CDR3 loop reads CASSKDGGPTGVEKLFF. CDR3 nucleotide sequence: TGTGCCAGCAGCAAAGATGGAGGTCCGACTGGGGTTGAAAAACTGTTTTTT.

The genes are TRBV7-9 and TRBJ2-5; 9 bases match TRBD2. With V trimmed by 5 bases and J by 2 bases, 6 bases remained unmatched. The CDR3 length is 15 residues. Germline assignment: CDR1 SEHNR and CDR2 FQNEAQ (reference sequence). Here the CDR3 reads CASSISGRDQETQYF. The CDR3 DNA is TGTGCCAGCAGCATTAGCGGGAGAGATCAAGAGACCCAGTACTTC.

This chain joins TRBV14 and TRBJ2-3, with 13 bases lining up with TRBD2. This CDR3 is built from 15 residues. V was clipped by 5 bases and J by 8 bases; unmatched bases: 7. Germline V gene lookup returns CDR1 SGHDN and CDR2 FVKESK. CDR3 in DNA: TGTGCCAGCAGCAACGGACTAGCGGGAGTTGGTACGCAGTATTTT. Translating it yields CASSNGLAGVGTQYF.

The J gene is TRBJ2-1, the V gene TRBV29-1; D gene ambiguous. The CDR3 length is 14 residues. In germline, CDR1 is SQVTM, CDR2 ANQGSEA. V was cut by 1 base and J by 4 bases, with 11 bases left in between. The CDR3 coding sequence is TGCAGCGTTGAAGTAGGGCTCGGGTACAATGAGCAGTTCTTC. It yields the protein CSVEVGLGYNEQFF.

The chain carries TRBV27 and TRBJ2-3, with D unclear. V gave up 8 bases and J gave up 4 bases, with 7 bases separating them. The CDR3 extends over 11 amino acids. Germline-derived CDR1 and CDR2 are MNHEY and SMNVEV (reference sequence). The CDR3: CASSTSDTQYF. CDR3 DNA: TGTGCCAGCTCAACATCAGATACGCAGTATTTT.

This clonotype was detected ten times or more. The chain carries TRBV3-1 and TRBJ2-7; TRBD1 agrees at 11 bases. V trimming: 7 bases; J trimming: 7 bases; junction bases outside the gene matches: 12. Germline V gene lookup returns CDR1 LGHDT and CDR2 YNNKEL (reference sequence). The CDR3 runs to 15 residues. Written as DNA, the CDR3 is TGTGCCAGCACCTCCTCCGGGACAGGGGGTTGGGAGCAGTACTTC. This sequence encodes CASTSSGTGGWEQYF.

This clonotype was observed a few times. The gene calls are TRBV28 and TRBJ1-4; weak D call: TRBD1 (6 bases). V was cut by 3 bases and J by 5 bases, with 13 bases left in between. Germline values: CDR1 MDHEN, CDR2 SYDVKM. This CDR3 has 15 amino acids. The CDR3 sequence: CASSFEGVENEKLFF. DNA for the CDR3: TGTGCCAGCAGTTTCGAGGGGGTAGAGAATGAAAAACTGTTTTTT.

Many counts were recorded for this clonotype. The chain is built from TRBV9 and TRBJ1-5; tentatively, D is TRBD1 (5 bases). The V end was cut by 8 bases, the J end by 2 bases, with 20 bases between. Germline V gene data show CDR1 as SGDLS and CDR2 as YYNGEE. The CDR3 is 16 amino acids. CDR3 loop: CASSPWGGMRNQPQHF. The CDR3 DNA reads TGTGCCAGTAGCCCCTGGGGGGGAATGCGCAATCAGCCCCAGCATTTT.

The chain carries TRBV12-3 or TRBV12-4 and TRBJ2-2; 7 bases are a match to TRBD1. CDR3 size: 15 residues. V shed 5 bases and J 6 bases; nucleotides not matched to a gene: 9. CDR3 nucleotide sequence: TGTGCCAGCAGTCGATACCGGGACAGATCCGGGGAGCTGTTTTTT. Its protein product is CASSRYRDRSGELFF.